A selection of T cell receptor beta chains follows, all from one sample in a study of cytomegalovirus exposure and HLA in healthy donors. Here immunoSEQ multiplex PCR was the method, and the copy in TCRdb shows in-frame clones only, minus some. Altogether some 150,000 clones are present, over 70% being singletons, with the ten largest covering roughly 10%. Input material: PBMCs. The receptors here all came from a man aged 18-30 years in good health and CMV-seropositive. CDR3s include the opening cysteine and the closing phenylalanine or tryptophan. The D gene is left open where the match is weak. Only part of the rows carry a size: once, few, many, or a class if the clone is expanded.

j_gene | abundance | d_gene | v_gene | CDR3aa | CDR3nt
TRBJ2-1 | . | . | TRBV9 | CASSGDSLSYNEQFF | TGTGCCAGCAGCGGGGACTCCCTCTCCTACAATGAGCAGTTCTTC
TRBJ2-7 | once | TRBD1 | TRBV7-2 | CASSLGQGGAYEQYF | TGTGCCAGCAGCCTCGGACAGGGGGGAGCCTACGAGCAGTACTTC
TRBJ1-1 | . | . | TRBV5-6 | CASSRTESEAFF | TGTGCCAGCAGCAGGACAGAGTCTGAAGCTTTCTTT
TRBJ2-5 | . | TRBD1 | TRBV5-1 | CASSRITTYRGETQYF | TGCGCCAGCAGCCGAATTACAACCTACAGGGGGGAGACCCAGTACTTC
TRBJ2-1 | . | TRBD2 | TRBV5-1 | CASRQTRTSGFGEQFF | TGCGCCAGCAGGCAAACTAGGACTAGCGGGTTCGGTGAGCAGTTCTTC
TRBJ2-7 | . | . | TRBV6-5 | CASSYSGLDYSYEQYF | TGTGCCAGCAGTTACTCTGGTTTAGATTACTCCTACGAGCAGTACTTC
TRBJ2-6 | once | TRBD1 | TRBV5-1 | CASSWGTGGSMSGANVLTF | TGCGCCAGCAGCTGGGGGACAGGGGGATCGATGTCTGGGGCCAACGTCCTGACTTTC
TRBJ1-1 | . | TRBD1 | TRBV11-1 | CASSSRGTGPLNTEAFF | TGTGCCAGCAGCTCCCGTGGGACAGGGCCCCTGAACACTGAAGCTTTCTTT
TRBJ2-6 | . | . | TRBV10-3 | CAISKKNLDSGANVLTF | TGTGCCATCAGCAAGAAGAACCTAGACTCTGGGGCCAACGTCCTGACTTTC
TRBJ2-7 | . | TRBD1 | TRBV30 | CAFSGQGLREQYF | TGTGCCTTCTCGGGACAGGGCTTACGCGAGCAGTACTTC
TRBJ2-6 | . | . | TRBV5-1 | CASTMTPNLSGANGLTF | TGCGCCAGCACTATGACACCGAACTTATCTGGGGCCAACGGCCTGACTTTC
TRBJ2-3 | few | TRBD1 | TRBV11-2 | CASSLNPTGSDTQYF | TGTGCCAGCAGTTTGAACCCGACAGGGTCAGATACGCAGTATTTT
TRBJ2-2 | . | TRBD1 | TRBV14 | CASSQLTGSNTGELFF | TGTGCCAGCAGCCAACTGACAGGGTCGAACACCGGGGAGCTGTTTTTT
TRBJ1-2 | . | . | TRBV19 | CASFGYGRGYGYTF | TGTGCCAGTTTTGGATACGGCCGGGGCTATGGCTACACCTTC
TRBJ1-2 | . | . | TRBV7-8 | CASSLTTEFIYTF | TGTGCCAGCAGCCTAACGACGGAGTTTATCTACACCTTC
TRBJ2-5 | . | . | TRBV2 | CATRGGETQYF | TGTGCCACCAGGGGGGGGGAGACCCAGTACTTC
TRBJ2-7 | few | TRBD1 | TRBV19 | CASSIGGQGAFYEQYF | TGTGCCAGTAGTATAGGAGGGCAGGGGGCCTTCTACGAGCAGTACTTC
TRBJ2-7 | . | TRBD2 | TRBV19 | CASSIGLAFEQYF | TGTGCCAGTAGTATAGGACTAGCTTTCGAGCAGTACTTC
TRBJ2-7 | . | . | TRBV11-1 | CASSLLASPNEQYF | TGTGCCAGCAGCTTACTGGCTAGCCCCAACGAGCAGTACTTC
TRBJ1-1 | . | . | TRBV18 | CASSPDKGNTKAFF | TGTGCCAGCTCACCGGACAAGGGGAACACTAAAGCTTTCTTT
TRBJ2-7 | . | . | TRBV29-1 | CSVATVYSYEQYF | TGCAGCGTTGCTACAGTTTACTCCTACGAGCAGTACTTC
TRBJ1-6 | few | TRBD1 | TRBV6-5 | CASRLDRVNSPLHF | TGTGCCAGCAGACTCGACAGGGTTAATTCACCCCTCCACTTT
TRBJ2-7 | . | . | TRBV11-2 | CASSATAYEQYF | TGTGCCAGCAGCGCCACCGCGTACGAGCAGTACTTC
TRBJ1-1 | . | . | TRBV29-1 | CSVESRTGPRTEAFF | TGCAGCGTTGAATCTCGTACAGGGCCCCGCACTGAAGCTTTCTTT
TRBJ2-7 | . | . | TRBV7-9 | CASSSGDEQYF | TGTGCCAGCAGCTCAGGGGACGAGCAGTACTTC
TRBJ2-7 | . | TRBD1 | TRBV7-9 | CASSLGQGDLEQYF | TGTGCCAGCAGCTTGGGACAGGGGGACCTCGAGCAGTACTTC
TRBJ2-3 | . | TRBD1 | TRBV9 | CASSVGQGSTDTQYF | TGTGCCAGCAGCGTGGGACAGGGAAGCACAGATACGCAGTATTTT
TRBJ1-2 | . | . | TRBV7-9 | CASSPPIGQGTGYTF | TGTGCCAGCAGCCCACCGATTGGGCAGGGGACTGGCTACACCTTC
TRBJ2-1 | . | . | TRBV5-6 | CASSLVGGPVDEQFF | TGTGCCAGCAGCTTGGTGGGGGGGCCGGTCGATGAGCAGTTCTTC
TRBJ2-5 | . | TRBD2 | TRBV19 | CASSRTSGGAQETQYF | TGTGCCAGTAGCCGGACTAGCGGGGGGGCCCAAGAGACCCAGTACTTC
TRBJ2-5 | few | . | TRBV5-5 | CASRLGGGVQETQYF | TGTGCCAGCAGGTTGGGAGGGGGGGTCCAGGAGACCCAGTACTTC
TRBJ2-5 | . | TRBD1 | TRBV7-9 | CASNFGTGGAGETQYF | TGTGCCAGCAACTTTGGGACAGGGGGCGCGGGAGAGACCCAGTACTTC
TRBJ2-7 | . | TRBD1 | TRBV18 | CASSPRDRVYEQYF | TGTGCCAGCTCACCGCGCGACAGGGTCTACGAGCAGTACTTC
TRBJ2-5 | . | TRBD2 | TRBV5-4 | CASSLGLAREQYF | TGTGCCAGCAGCCTCGGACTAGCGAGAGAGCAGTACTTC
TRBJ2-7 | . | . | TRBV19 | CASSPRTASYEQYF | TGTGCCAGTAGTCCACGGACTGCTTCCTACGAGCAGTACTTC
TRBJ2-3 | . | . | TRBV19 | CASSIGGPIDTQYF | TGTGCCAGTAGTATAGGAGGTCCCATAGATACGCAGTATTTT
TRBJ1-4 | . | . | TRBV4-3 | CASSQDLLQSNEKLFF | TGCGCCAGCAGCCAAGATCTGTTGCAGTCTAATGAAAAACTGTTTTTT
TRBJ1-1 | . | TRBD1 | TRBV30 | CAWSVRDRGRRTEAFF | TGTGCCTGGAGTGTACGGGACAGGGGGCGGAGGACTGAAGCTTTCTTT
TRBJ2-5 | once | . | TRBV20-1 | CSASPQETQYF | TGCAGTGCCTCCCCCCAAGAGACCCAGTACTTC
TRBJ2-7 | . | TRBD2 | TRBV4-2 | CASSVFGTSDYEQYF | TGTGCCAGCAGCGTATTCGGGACTAGCGACTACGAGCAGTACTTC
TRBJ1-2 | . | . | TRBV30 | CAWSTTSRSYGYTF | TGTGCCTGGAGTACCACGTCCAGATCGTATGGCTACACCTTC
TRBJ2-7 | . | . | TRBV7-6 | CASSHLETAYEQYF | TGTGCCAGCAGCCACCTTGAGACAGCCTACGAGCAGTACTTC
TRBJ1-3 | . | . | TRBV5-4 | CASSLGGPLSGNTIYF | TGTGCCAGCAGCTTGGGGGGCCCCCTCTCTGGAAACACCATATATTTT
TRBJ2-6 | . | . | TRBV12-5 | CASGASGAGANVLTF | TGTGCTAGTGGTGCCTCGGGGGCTGGGGCCAACGTCCTGACTTTC
TRBJ2-5 | few | TRBD1 | TRBV7-8 | CASSSGQGGQETQYF | TGTGCCAGCAGCTCGGGACAGGGAGGCCAAGAGACCCAGTACTTC
TRBJ2-1 | . | . | TRBV20-1 | CSASDGNEQFF | TGCAGTGCTAGTGACGGGAATGAGCAGTTCTTC
TRBJ2-1 | . | . | TRBV12-5 | CASGPTIREQFF | TGTGCTAGTGGTCCCACAATCCGTGAGCAGTTCTTC
TRBJ1-4 | few | . | TRBV7-9 | CASWDSRNEKLFF | TGTGCCAGCTGGGACTCGAGAAATGAAAAACTGTTTTTT
TRBJ2-7 | . | . | TRBV5-4 | CASSLATGRSSYEQYF | TGTGCCAGCAGCTTGGCAACAGGGCGAAGCTCCTACGAGCAGTACTTC
TRBJ2-7 | . | . | TRBV2 | CASRNVREKREGYEQYF | TGTGCCAGCAGGAACGTTCGGGAAAAGCGAGAAGGCTACGAGCAGTACTTC
TRBJ1-6 | . | . | TRBV5-1 | CASSLSGSNSPLHF | TGCGCCAGCAGCCTCTCGGGGTCTAATTCACCCCTCCACTTT
TRBJ1-6 | . | . | TRBV30 | CAWSPGYEPLHF | TGTGCCTGGAGTCCAGGGTATGAACCCCTCCACTTT